The 13 T cell receptor beta chains below come from one sample, sequenced in a study of OX40 agonist ivuxolimab in advanced cancers. Measured with immunoSEQ multiplex PCR; TCRdb has only the in-frame clones, and not every one. The table shows about 33,000 clones, with under 85% occurring only once. Specimen: CD4+ or CD8+ T cells sorted from blood, collected in a trial of the OX40 agonist ivuxolimab. These receptors were obtained from an adult with an advanced solid tumor such as melanoma, head and neck, liver or kidney cancer.

This chain uses TRBV6-1 with TRBJ1-2, with D tentatively TRBD1 (6 bases). CDR3 length: 15 amino acids. From germline, CDR1 is MNHNS and CDR2 SASEGT. The V gene lost 2 bases and the J gene lost 6 bases, with 16 bases spanning the gap. The CDR3 sequence: CASSEPIRGLHGYTF. CDR3 sequence (DNA): TGTGCCAGCAGTGAACCCATCAGGGGCTTGCATGGCTACACCTTC.

The gene calls are TRBV19 and TRBJ2-1; D not certain. Trimming removed 2 bases at V and 6 bases at J, with 17 bases between. The CDR3 contains 16 residues. Germline V CDR1 and CDR2: LNHDA, SQIVND (reference sequence). The CDR3 loop is CASSIKNSLRINEQFF. The CDR3 bases are TGTGCCAGTAGTATAAAAAATAGCCTCAGGATCAATGAGCAGTTCTTC.

The gene calls are TRBV5-1 and TRBJ2-2; D might be TRBD1 (6 bases). V was cut by 4 bases and J by 0 bases, with 10 bases left in between. CDR3 length: 15 amino acids. CDR1 is SGHRS, CDR2 YFSETQ, per germline. CDR3 nucleotides: TGCGCCAGCAGCCCTGGACAGACGAACACCGGGGAGCTGTTTTTT. This encodes CASSPGQTNTGELFF.

J is TRBJ2-5 and V is TRBV7-9; 11 bases are a match to TRBD2. This CDR3 comprises 16 residues. After removal of 4 bases from V and 5 bases from J, the junction contained 9 bases not matched to a gene. CDR1 SEHNR and CDR2 FQNEAQ come from the germline V gene (reference sequence). CDR3 residues: CASSSNSGGAMETQYF. The CDR3 bases are TGTGCCAGCAGCTCGAATAGCGGGGGGGCTATGGAGACCCAGTACTTC. Supplemented by reference TRBV7-9 and TRBJ2-5, the full variable domain reads DTGVSQNPRHKITKRGQNVTFRCDPISEHNRLYWYRQTLGQGPEFLTYFQNEAQLEKSRLLSDRFSAERPKGSFSTLEIQRTEQGDSAMYLCASSSNSGGAMETQYFGPGTRLLVL.

The V call is TRBV7-2, the J call TRBJ1-5, with D unresolved. CDR1 and CDR2 from the germline V gene are SGHTA and FQGNSA. V lost 1 base to trimming and J lost 3 bases, with 7 bases between them. There are 14 residues in the CDR3. The CDR3 DNA reads as TGTGCCAGCAGCTTAGTACGAATCAATCAGCCCCAGCATTTT. Translating gives CASSLVRINQPQHF.

V is TRBV7-9 and J is TRBJ2-5, with D uncertain. The closer fit of TRBJ2-7 to the DNA end suggests the J call may be wrong. Looked up from germline, CDR1 is SEHNR and CDR2 is FQNEAQ (reference sequence). The CDR3 is made up of 15 amino acids. This chain's CDR3 is CASSYSRAPRNEQYF. CDR3 sequence (DNA): TGTGCCAGCAGCTATAGCCGGGCCCCGCGGAACGAGCAGTACTTC.

The chain carries TRBV6-5 and TRBJ2-7; D unclear. This CDR3 comprises 13 residues. Germline V gene sequence: CDR1 MNHEY, CDR2 SVGAGI. The V and J ends lost 4 bases and 3 bases respectively, with 10 bases between them. CDR3 protein: CASSLWQNYEQYF. The CDR3 coding sequence is TGTGCCAGCAGTTTATGGCAGAACTACGAGCAGTACTTC.

V usage is TRBV7-9 and J usage is TRBJ1-2; 8 bases agree with TRBD1. Germline CDR1 reads SEHNR; CDR2 reads FQNEAQ (reference sequence). The CDR3 extends over 13 amino acids. Unmatched junction bases numbered 10, after V lost 4 bases and J lost 12 bases. The CDR3 bases are TGTGCCAGCAGCTCACCCCAGGGGGCCCTTCACACCTTC. It specifies CASSSPQGALHTF.

V and J are TRBV19 and TRBJ2-2; 7 positions agree with TRBD1. The CDR3 is 14 residues long. The germline CDR1 and CDR2 sequences are LNHDA and SQIVND (reference sequence). V lost 5 bases and J lost 6; bases outside the gene matches: 6. The CDR3 nucleotides are TGTGCCAGTAGTCGCCGGGACAGATCCGGGGAGCTGTTTTTT. Its translation is CASSRRDRSGELFF.

There are a few counts of this clone. The chain employs TRBV5-5 and TRBJ1-1; 7 nucleotides match TRBD1. The V segment lost 4 bases and the J segment 3 bases; nucleotides outside the gene matches: 12. CDR1 and CDR2 (germline): SGHKS, YYEKEE (reference sequence). The CDR3 contains 16 residues. The CDR3 DNA is TGTGCCAGCAGCCCCGGGTCTAGGGGGCGTTACACTGAAGCTTTCTTT. Residues: CASSPGSRGRYTEAFF. The full variable domain, with the rest looked up from reference TRBV5-5 and TRBJ1-1, is DAGVTQSPTHLIKTRGQQVTLRCSPISGHKSVSWYQQVLGQGPQFIFQYYEKEERGRGNFPDRFSARQFPNYSSELNVNALLLGDSALYLCASSPGSRGRYTEAFFGQGTRLTVV.

The chain is built from TRBV6-1 and TRBJ1-3, with TRBD1 matching 9 bases. J was trimmed by 5 bases and V by 5 bases; bases with no gene match: 4. Germline CDR1 is MNHNS and CDR2 is SASEGT. The CDR3 runs to 14 residues. The CDR3 protein is CASSLDRGRNTIYF. The CDR3 coding sequence is TGTGCCAGCAGTCTTGACAGGGGGAGAAACACCATATATTTT.

The rearrangement uses TRBV30 and TRBJ1-5, with 8 bases that match TRBD1. CDR3 length: 13 residues. The V and J ends lost 5 bases and 2 bases, in that order; junction bases with no gene match: 2. Germline CDR1 GTSNPN, CDR2 SVGIG (reference sequence). The CDR3 sequence: CAWATGGNQPQHF. In nucleotides, the CDR3 is TGTGCCTGGGCGACAGGGGGCAATCAGCCCCAGCATTTT.

This clone was recorded a few times. The rearrangement joins TRBV5-1 to TRBJ2-1, with D possibly being TRBD1 (6 bases). Germline-derived CDR1 and CDR2 are SGHRS and YFSETQ. The CDR3 consists of 12 residues. The ends were cut back, 0 bases at V and 14 bases at J, with 12 bases in the middle. CDR3 nucleotide sequence: TGCGCCAGCAGCTTGGGACGGGACAAAGAGTTCTTC. This codes for CASSLGRDKEFF.